The 4 T cell receptor beta chains in this list originate from one sample, sequenced in a study of tissue T cells after allogeneic stem cell transplantation. As to time point: mouse harvest day 14 after allogeneic transplant. The graft held 10^6 splenic CD5+ T cells and 10^7 T-cell-depleted bone marrow cells. Profiled with immunoSEQ multiplex PCR; TCRdb holds only in-frame clones, not every one. This table holds 4,000 to 6,000 clones, approximately 30% found once. Sequencing was carried out using skin. The receptor source for this set is a female BALB/c mouse given C57BL/6 T cells with graft-versus-host disease after an allogeneic hematopoietic cell transplant.

This clone is categorized as large (0.1 to 1%). Any gene name here is a mouse gene name. Read data end 1 residue before the CDR3 end; the end is taken from the germline J gene. The rearrangement links TRBV23 to TRBJ2-7; TRBD1, as called in the table, went unchecked against the DNA. CDR1 and CDR2 (germline): KGHTA, FQNQQP. CDR3 length equals 14 residues. The CDR3: CSSSQSRQGYEQYF. Incomplete CDR3 DNA: TGCTCCAGCAGTCAATCGAGACAGGGATATGAACAGTAC.

This clone is classed as medium-sized. Genes and germline are mouse. The CDR3 end is not reached by the read, which stops 1 residue before it; the germline J gene fills it in. The genes are TRBV26 and TRBJ1-3, with D uncertain. The CDR3 has 13 amino acids. Trimming cost V 3 bases and J 3 bases, with 6 bases left between them. CDR1 and CDR2 (germline): KGHPV, FQNQEV (reference sequence). The CDR3 DNA, read in part, is TGTGCCAGCAGTCTTGGGGATGGAAATACGCTCTAT. The encoded protein is CASSLGDGNTLY. The whole CDR3 sequence is CASSLGDGNTLYF.

On this clone: Genes and germline are mouse. With the read ending 1 residue before the CDR3 end, the germline J gene is used to fill in that end. V and J are TRBV13-1 and TRBJ2-4; 7 nucleotides align to TRBD2. V was pared by 0 bases and J by 0 bases, with 4 bases of the junction left unmatched. CDR1 and CDR2 (germline): NSHNY, SYGAGN. The CDR3 contains 16 residues. CDR3 protein: CASSDGPGGSQNTLYF. The CDR3 DNA, read in part, is TGTGCCAGCAGTGATGGGCCGGGGGGGAGTCAAAACACCTTGTAC.

With regard to this clone: Gene labels here are mouse ones. Read data end 1 residue before the CDR3 end; the end is taken from the germline J gene. The chain uses TRBV26 and TRBJ1-4, with 7 bases lining up with TRBD1. Germline CDR1 is KGHPV and CDR2 is FQNQEV (reference sequence). V shed 6 bases and J 4 bases; nucleotides not matched to a gene: 2. CDR3 length: 13 residues. The part of the CDR3 DNA that was read is TGTGCCAGCAGCCGGGACAGCAACGAAAGATTATTT. Translating gives CASSRDSNERLF. The complete CDR3 protein is CASSRDSNERLFF.